This TCR beta chain comes out of a study of T cells after yellow fever vaccination. Study at large: SMART-Seq v4 Ultra Low Input served to prepare low-cell-number fractions. Study-level points and caveats: One caveat is that FACS-sorted repertoires could contain abundant clonotypes contaminating from the bulk population. Booster sampling recovered most clones from primary vaccination (roughly 97% CD4, approximately 90% CD8).

This CDR3 has 19 residues. A 5'RACE template-switching step, the method used to make TCR cDNA, added a universal primer site and UMIs. MiXCR was run by TCRdb on the 5' RACE reads, yielding one entry per CDR3 protein. The profile covers around 300,000 distinct CDR3 sequences, with roughly 4% appearing a single time and roughly 24% taken by the ten largest. This clonotype has just a few counts. Its specificity is unknown. The rearrangement joins TRBV12-2 to TRBJ2-3; the listed D gene, TRBD2, was not tested against the DNA. TRBV12-2 is a known pseudogene. The sample was PBMCs, taken 5 days after the yellow fever booster vaccination. The clonotype originates from a man younger than 35 who received the YFV17D yellow fever vaccine. CDR3 bases: TGTGCAAGTCGCTTAGAGATTGCCGGGACTAGCGGGGCCGAGGATACGCAGTATTTT. Translated, it gives CASRLEIAGTSGAEDTQYF.